Following are 8 T cell receptor beta chains from one sample sequenced in a study of T cells in Graves' hyperthyroidism and ophthalmopathy. It was RNA transcripts that yielded the amplified TCR beta CDR3 regions. The TCR CDR3 was amplified in a first-round RT-PCR using the HTBI primer set. TCRdb reprocessed the multiplex PCR reads via MiXCR and lists one record per CDR3 protein. This table holds 400,000 or so distinct CDR3 sequences, 11% to 15% found once. The sample consisted of blood. These receptors came from a man over 45 with Graves' ophthalmopathy.

This clonotype was seen repeatedly, ten times or more. This chain connects TRBV28 to TRBJ2-2, with a tentative D call TRBD2 (6 bases). The germline CDR1 and CDR2 sequences are MDHEN and SYDVKM. Trimming left V 4 bases short and J 2 bases short, with 11 bases between. The CDR3 totals 15 residues. The CDR3 loop reads CASSSPGLNTGELFF. The CDR3 coding sequence is TGTGCCAGCAGTTCACCGGGACTTAACACCGGGGAGCTGTTTTTT.

The chain uses TRBV19 and TRBJ1-1, with 11 bases that match TRBD1. This CDR3 spans 16 amino acids. Germline CDR1 and CDR2: LNHDA and SQIVND (reference sequence). V was clipped by 6 bases and J by 3 bases; unmatched bases: 9. The chain's CDR3 is CASSPGQGEGHTEAFF. Here the CDR3 DNA reads TGTGCCAGTAGCCCGGGACAGGGGGAAGGTCACACTGAAGCTTTCTTT.

This clonotype was picked up many times. CDR3 sequence (DNA): TGTGCCAGTAGTATTGCGGGTTCCATCAACACTGAAGCTTTCTTT. Its translation: CASSIAGSINTEAFF. The chain has TRBV19 and TRBJ1-1; D is unresolved. From germline, CDR1 is LNHDA and CDR2 SQIVND (reference sequence). With 3 bases removed from V and 2 bases from J, the gap between germline ends came to 13 bases. The CDR3 is 15 amino acids.

The chain couples TRBV6-2 or TRBV6-3 to TRBJ1-1; 7 bases agree with TRBD1. The length of the CDR3 is 14 residues. The germline V gene has CDR1 MNHEY and CDR2 SVGEGT. The trim removed 6 bases at V and 0 bases at J, leaving 4 bases unmatched. The CDR3 is CASSQGVMNTEAFF. The CDR3 nucleotides are TGTGCCAGCAGCCAGGGGGTGATGAACACTGAAGCTTTCTTT.

This clonotype was counted between two and nine times. The DNA for the CDR3 is TGTGCCAGCAGCTTTAATTTCCCCGGGGAGCTGTTTTTT. It translates to CASSFNFPGELFF. The gene calls are TRBV5-5 and TRBJ2-2, with unresolved D. The germline CDR1 and CDR2 sequences are SGHKS and YYEKEE (reference sequence). V was pared by 2 bases and J by 6 bases, with 8 bases between. This CDR3 region has 13 residues.

This clonotype was observed many times. This sequence joins TRBV11-2 and TRBJ1-2; D ambiguous. This CDR3 has 11 residues. Trimming removed 1 base at V and 9 bases at J, with 6 bases between. The germline V gene encodes CDR1 SGHAT and CDR2 FQNNGV. DNA for the CDR3: TGTGCCAGCAGCTTAGGAGTCCGCTACACCTTC. Amino acids: CASSLGVRYTF. Full variable domain (rest looked up from reference TRBV11-2 and TRBJ1-2): EAGVAQSPRYKIIEKRQSVAFWCNPISGHATLYWYQQILGQGPKLLIQFQNNGVVDDSQLPKDRFSAERLKGVDSTLKIQPAKLEDSAVYLCASSLGVRYTFGSGTRLTVV.

The chain is built from TRBV3-1 and TRBJ2-1; 9 nucleotides agree with TRBD1. The CDR3 has 14 amino acids. Looked up from germline, CDR1 is LGHDT and CDR2 is YNNKEL (reference sequence). The V gene end was trimmed by 6 bases and the J gene end by 4 bases; junction bases not matched to a gene: 4. The CDR3 region has the DNA TGTGCCAGCAGACTACAGGGGGCTTACAATGAGCAGTTCTTC. Protein: CASRLQGAYNEQFF.

The CDR3 DNA reads as TGTGCCTGGAAGAGTCGGATCATGTCTGGGGCCAACGTCCTGACTTTC. Amino acids: CAWKSRIMSGANVLTF. The chain carries TRBV30 and TRBJ2-6; D unclear. Germline V CDR1 and CDR2: GTSNPN, SVGIG (reference sequence). The CDR3 loop spans 16 amino acids. V lost 4 bases and J lost 1, with 14 bases in between.